The clone carrying this T cell receptor (beta chain) was observed a single time. These data belong to a study of blood T cell repertoires in COVID-19. Study overall: T cells, B-cell-depleted T cells, or PBMCs supplied cDNA or gDNA.

This CDR3 has 13 residues. The V end was cut by 5 bases, the J end by 7 bases, with 14 bases between. The germline CDR1 and CDR2 sequences are LNHDA and SQIVND (reference sequence). Recruits, aged roughly 18 to 100 years, lived in 24 US areas. Participants' own reports of clinical history determined their cohort assignment. Profiled with immunoSEQ multiplex PCR; TCRdb holds only in-frame clones, not every one. The repertoire holds roughly 140,000 clones, with 84% as singletons. J is TRBJ1-2 and V is TRBV19; D is uncertain. This receptor was identified in a woman younger than 30 who had been exposed to COVID-19. Sequencing used PBMCs or T cells enriched from blood (not recorded which). This chain's CDR3 is CASSVQRTAGYTF. The CDR3 nucleotides are TGTGCCAGTAGTGTTCAGCGTACCGCTGGCTACACCTTC.